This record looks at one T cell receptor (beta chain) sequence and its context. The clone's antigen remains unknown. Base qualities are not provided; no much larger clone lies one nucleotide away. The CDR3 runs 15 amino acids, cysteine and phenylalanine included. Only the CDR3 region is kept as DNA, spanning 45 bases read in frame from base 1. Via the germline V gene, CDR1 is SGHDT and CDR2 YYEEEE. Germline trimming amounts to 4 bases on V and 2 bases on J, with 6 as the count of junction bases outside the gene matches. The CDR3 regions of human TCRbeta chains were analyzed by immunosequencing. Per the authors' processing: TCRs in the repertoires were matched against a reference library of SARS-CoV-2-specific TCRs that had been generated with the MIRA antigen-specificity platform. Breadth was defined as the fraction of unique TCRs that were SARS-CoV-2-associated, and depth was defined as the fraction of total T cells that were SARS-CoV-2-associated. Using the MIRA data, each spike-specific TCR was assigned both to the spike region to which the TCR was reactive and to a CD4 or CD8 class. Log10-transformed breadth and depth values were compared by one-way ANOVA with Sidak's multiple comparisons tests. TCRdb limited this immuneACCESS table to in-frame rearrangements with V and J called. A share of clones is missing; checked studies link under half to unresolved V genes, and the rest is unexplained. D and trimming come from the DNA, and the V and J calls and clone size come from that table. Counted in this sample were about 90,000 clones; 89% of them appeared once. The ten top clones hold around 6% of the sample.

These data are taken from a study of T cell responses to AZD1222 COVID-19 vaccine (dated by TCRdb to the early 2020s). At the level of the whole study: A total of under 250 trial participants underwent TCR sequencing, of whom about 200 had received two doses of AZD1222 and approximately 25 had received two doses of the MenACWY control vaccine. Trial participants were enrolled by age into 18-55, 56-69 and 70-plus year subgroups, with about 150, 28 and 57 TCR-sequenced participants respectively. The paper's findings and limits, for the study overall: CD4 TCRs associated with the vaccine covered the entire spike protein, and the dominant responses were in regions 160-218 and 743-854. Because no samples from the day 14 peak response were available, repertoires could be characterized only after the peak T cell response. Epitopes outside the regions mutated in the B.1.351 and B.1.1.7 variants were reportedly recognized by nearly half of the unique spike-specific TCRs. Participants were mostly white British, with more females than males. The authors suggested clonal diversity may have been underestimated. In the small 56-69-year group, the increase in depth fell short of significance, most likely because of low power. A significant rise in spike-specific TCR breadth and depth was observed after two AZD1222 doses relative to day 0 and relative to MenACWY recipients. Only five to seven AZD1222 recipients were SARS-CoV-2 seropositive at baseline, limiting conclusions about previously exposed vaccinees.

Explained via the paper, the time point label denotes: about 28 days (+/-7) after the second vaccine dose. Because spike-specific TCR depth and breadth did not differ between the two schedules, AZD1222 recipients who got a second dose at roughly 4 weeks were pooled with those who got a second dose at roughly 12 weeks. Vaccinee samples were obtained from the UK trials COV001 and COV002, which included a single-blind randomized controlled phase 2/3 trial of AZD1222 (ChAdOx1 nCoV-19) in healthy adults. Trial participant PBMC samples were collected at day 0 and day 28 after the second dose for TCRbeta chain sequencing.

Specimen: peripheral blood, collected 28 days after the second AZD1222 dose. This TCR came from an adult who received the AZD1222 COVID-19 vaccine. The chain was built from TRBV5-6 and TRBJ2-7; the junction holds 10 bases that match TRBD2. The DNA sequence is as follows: TGTGCCAGCAGCCAGTTAGCGGGGGGAACCTACGAGCAGTACTTC. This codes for CASSQLAGGTYEQYF.